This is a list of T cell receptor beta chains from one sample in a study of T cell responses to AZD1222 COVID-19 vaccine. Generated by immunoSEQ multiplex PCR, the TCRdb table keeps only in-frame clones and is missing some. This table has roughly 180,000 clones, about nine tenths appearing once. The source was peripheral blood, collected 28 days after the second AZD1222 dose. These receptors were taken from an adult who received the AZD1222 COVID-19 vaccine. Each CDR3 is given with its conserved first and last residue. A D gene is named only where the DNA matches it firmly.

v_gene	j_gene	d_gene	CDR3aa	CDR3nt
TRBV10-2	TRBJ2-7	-	CASRVAASYEQYF	TGCGCCAGCAGAGTAGCGGCTAGCTACGAGCAGTACTTC
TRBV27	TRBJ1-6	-	CASSLRSSYNSPLHF	TGTGCCAGCAGTCTCCGTAGCTCCTATAATTCACCCCTCCACTTT
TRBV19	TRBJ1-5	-	CASKQVGFRGNGNQPQHF	TGTGCCAGTAAACAAGTGGGATTCAGGGGAAATGGCAATCAGCCCCAGCATTTT
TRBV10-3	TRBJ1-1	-	CAISGSWGGPEAFF	TGTGCCATCAGTGGGAGTTGGGGGGGCCCTGAAGCTTTCTTT
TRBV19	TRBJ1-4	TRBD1	CATSGTGGRTNEKLFF	TGTGCCACCTCGGGGACAGGGGGGAGAACTAATGAAAAACTGTTTTTT
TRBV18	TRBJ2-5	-	CASSPEGRRETQYF	TGTGCCAGCTCACCAGAGGGGAGGCGTGAGACCCAGTACTTC
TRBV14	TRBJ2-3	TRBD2	CASSQRLAGDSRSTDTQYF	TGTGCCAGCAGCCAAAGACTAGCGGGAGACTCTCGTAGCACAGATACGCAGTATTTT
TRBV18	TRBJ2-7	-	CASSPGMYEQYF	TGTGCCAGCTCACCCGGGATGTACGAGCAGTACTTC
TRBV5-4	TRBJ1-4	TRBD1	CASSPGGGQGVEKLFF	TGTGCCAGCAGCCCCGGGGGGGGACAGGGGGTGGAAAAACTGTTTTTT
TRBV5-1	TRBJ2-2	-	CASSFRGEETGELFF	TGCGCCAGCAGCTTTCGCGGGGAGGAAACCGGGGAGCTGTTTTTT
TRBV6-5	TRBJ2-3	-	CASSRGGGTDTQYF	TGTGCCAGCAGCCGCGGAGGGGGCACAGATACGCAGTATTTT
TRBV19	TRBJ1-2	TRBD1	CASRWGTGDNYGYTF	TGTGCCAGTAGATGGGGGACAGGGGATAACTATGGCTACACCTTC
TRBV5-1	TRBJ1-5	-	CASSPGQNQPQHF	TGCGCCAGCAGCCCCGGACAGAATCAGCCCCAGCATTTT
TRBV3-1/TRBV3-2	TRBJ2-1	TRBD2	CASSRASGSYNEQFF	TGTGCCAGCAGCCGAGCTAGCGGCTCCTACAATGAGCAGTTCTTC
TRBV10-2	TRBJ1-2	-	CASSDRTGAGYTF	TGCGCCAGCAGTGACCGGACGGGGGCGGGCTACACCTTC
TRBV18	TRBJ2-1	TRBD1	CASSPGTANEQFF	TGTGCCAGCTCACCAGGGACAGCCAATGAGCAGTTCTTC
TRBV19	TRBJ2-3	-	CASSLGNFGTDTQYF	TGTGCCAGTAGCCTGGGAAATTTTGGCACAGATACGCAGTATTTT
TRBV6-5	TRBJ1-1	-	CASRPRRENTEAFF	TGTGCCAGCAGGCCGAGGAGGGAGAACACTGAAGCTTTCTTT
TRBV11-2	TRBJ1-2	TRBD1	CASSSTATGVGYGYTF	TGTGCCAGCAGCTCAACGGCGACAGGGGTAGGCTATGGCTACACCTTC
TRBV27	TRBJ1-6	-	CASSLYKDSPLHF	TGTGCCAGCAGTCTATACAAGGATTCACCCCTCCACTTT